A single sample is the source of the 8 T cell receptor beta chains below, sequenced in a study of vaccination effects on CD4 cells after COVID-19. These receptors have no known antigen. CD4+ T cells specific for antigen were expanded with viral peptide pools by the ViraFEST assay before sequencing. Following culture for about 11 days, CD4+ T cells were isolated. Each participant was administered two doses of either the BNT162b2 or the mRNA-1273 vaccine. Repertoires were generated with immunoSEQ multiplex PCR, while TCRdb's copy carries only in-frame clones and drops some. The data hold around 30,000 clones, with around 67% observed a single time. Sample: CD4+ T cells from PBMCs cultured with HCoV-229E spike peptides, taken after COVID-19 vaccination. The receptor set was obtained from a human donor who received a COVID-19 vaccine.

Only a few counts were recorded for this clone. The chain uses TRBV5-4 and TRBJ2-6, with D perhaps matching TRBD1 (5 bases). Germline values: CDR1 SGHNT, CDR2 YYREEE (reference sequence). CDR3 length: 16 residues. Trimming pared 0 bases from V and 0 bases from J, leaving 7 bases between. The CDR3 here is CASSLEGVSGANVLTF. The CDR3 nucleotides are TGTGCCAGCAGCTTGGAAGGGGTCTCTGGGGCCAACGTCCTGACTTTC.

The V and J genes are TRBV7-6 and TRBJ1-5; D is unresolved. This CDR3 has 16 amino acids. V was trimmed by 5 bases and J by 5 bases, leaving 19 bases between them. The germline V gene has CDR1 SGHVS and CDR2 FNYEAQ. The CDR3 region is CASSPRPPDGYQPQHF. DNA of the CDR3: TGTGCCAGCAGCCCCCGACCACCCGACGGCTATCAGCCCCAGCATTTT.

This chain connects TRBV6-5 to TRBJ1-4, with TRBD1 as a possible D gene (6 bases). The V gene's germline CDR1 is MNHEY and CDR2 SVGAGI. Between the trimmed V and J ends, which lost 6 bases and 6 bases, there was a span of 14 bases. CDR3 size: 14 residues. CDR3 region: CASRQTGNYEKLFF. The CDR3 bases are TGTGCCAGCAGACAAACAGGGAATTATGAAAAACTGTTTTTT.

The chain combines TRBV24-1 with TRBJ1-4; D remains ambiguous. Germline V gives CDR1 KGHDR, CDR2 SFDVKD. CDR3 length equals 15 residues. Trimming removed 0 bases from V and 7 bases from J, with 11 bases in between. The CDR3 sequence: CATSDLRGGVEKLFF. The CDR3 DNA reads TGTGCCACCAGTGATTTGCGGGGTGGTGTTGAAAAACTGTTTTTT.

The J gene is TRBJ2-2, the V gene TRBV3-1 (or the pseudogene TRBV3-2); TRBD1 or TRBD2 may be the D gene (5 bases each). The germline V gene encodes CDR1 LGHDT and CDR2 YNNKEL (reference sequence). V was pared by 2 bases and J by 5 bases, with 18 bases between. This CDR3 is 17 amino acids long. The CDR3 reads CASSQPRTDTGTGELFF. As DNA, the CDR3 is TGTGCCAGCAGCCAACCTCGGACGGACACGGGGACCGGGGAGCTGTTTTTT.

The chain recombines TRBV7-6 with TRBJ1-2, with 8 positions matching TRBD1. Germline V gene sequence: CDR1 SGHVS, CDR2 FNYEAQ. The CDR3 is 14 amino acids. V lost 1 base, J lost 2 bases, and 0 bases stayed unmatched. For the CDR3, the DNA is TGTGCCAGCAGCTTAGGACAGGGGAACTATGGCTACACCTTC. Amino acids: CASSLGQGNYGYTF.

The V call is TRBV5-1, the J call TRBJ2-3; 15 positions agree with TRBD2. V was clipped by 2 bases and J by 5 bases; unmatched bases: 6. This CDR3 region has 17 residues. The germline gives CDR1 SGHRS, CDR2 YFSETQ. The CDR3 sequence is CASSFGLAGGFVDTQYF. The DNA of the CDR3 is TGCGCCAGCAGCTTCGGACTAGCGGGAGGGTTCGTAGATACGCAGTATTTT.

V is TRBV6-5 and J is TRBJ2-2; perhaps D is TRBD1 or TRBD2 (6 bases each). This CDR3 spans 16 amino acids. Per the germline V gene, CDR1 is MNHEY and CDR2 is SVGAGI. V shed 2 bases and J shed 4 bases, with 14 bases lying between them. CDR3 sequence reads: CASSYDGGLRTGELFF. Written as DNA, the CDR3 is TGTGCCAGCAGTTACGATGGGGGGCTTCGCACCGGGGAGCTGTTTTTT.